This is a list of T cell receptor beta chains from one sample in a study of blood T cell repertoires in COVID-19. This table comes from immunoSEQ multiplex PCR, and its TCRdb copy is limited to in-frame clones, with some not included. This table holds hundreds of thousands of clones, roughly 80% found once. The sequenced sample was peripheral blood. Receptors were obtained from an older man with acute or convalescent COVID-19. Each CDR3 is given with its conserved first and last residue. Each record gives: D gene, V gene, clone size, J gene, CDR3 protein, CDR3 DNA. D genes are given only for firm matches. Clone size is not always given. Where it is, it says once, few, many or a class for expanded clones.

>TRBD1|TRBV7-3|-|TRBJ2-3
CASSLMRGQTSTDTQYF
TGTGCCAGCAGCTTAATGAGGGGACAGACTAGCACAGATACGCAGTATTTT
>-|TRBV11-2|-|TRBJ2-3
CASSSRQGGTQYF
TGTGCCAGCAGCTCCCGACAGGGAGGTACGCAGTATTTT
>TRBD1|TRBV7-9|-|TRBJ1-1
CASSLGGTGRTEAFF
TGTGCCAGCAGCTTAGGGGGGACAGGGAGGACTGAAGCTTTCTTT
>-|TRBV12-3/TRBV12-4|-|TRBJ1-4
CASSPRQREKLFF
TGTGCCAGCAGTCCACGACAGAGAGAAAAACTGTTTTTT
>-|TRBV4-1|-|TRBJ1-3
CASSLLGGRGSGNTIYF
TGCGCCAGCAGCCTCCTTGGCGGAAGGGGCTCTGGAAACACCATATATTTT
>-|TRBV5-1|-|TRBJ1-4
CASSSDSSDEKLFF
TGCGCCAGCAGCTCGGACAGCTCGGATGAAAAACTGTTTTTT
>-|TRBV18|-|TRBJ1-1
CASSQELMRMNTEAFF
TGTGCCAGCTCACAGGAGCTGATGAGGATGAACACTGAAGCTTTCTTT
>-|TRBV7-9|-|TRBJ1-3
CASSLAWAREGASGNTIYF
TGTGCCAGCAGCTTAGCGTGGGCCAGGGAGGGAGCCTCTGGAAACACCATATATTTT
>-|TRBV18|-|TRBJ1-3
CASSQTDASGNTIYF
TGTGCCAGCTCCCAGACAGACGCATCAGGAAACACCATATATTTT
>TRBD1|TRBV30|-|TRBJ1-4
CAWSFQGAFGEKLFF
TGTGCCTGGAGCTTTCAGGGGGCGTTTGGGGAAAAACTGTTTTTT
>TRBD2|TRBV2|-|TRBJ2-2
CASCRDLRGLAGGGTGELFF
TGTGCCAGCTGTAGGGACCTTAGGGGACTAGCGGGAGGAGGCACCGGGGAGCTGTTTTTT
>-|TRBV24-1|-|TRBJ1-3
CATSDPSTGGGNTIYF
TGTGCCACCAGTGATCCCTCTACGGGAGGTGGAAACACCATATATTTT
>TRBD2|TRBV27|once|TRBJ2-7
CASSFSGLAVSYEQYF
TGTGCCAGCAGTTTCTCGGGACTAGCTGTATCCTACGAGCAGTACTTC
>-|TRBV5-1|-|TRBJ1-2
CASSLGDSSYGYTF
TGCGCCAGCAGCTTGGGCGACAGTTCCTATGGCTACACCTTC
>TRBD2|TRBV7-8|-|TRBJ2-7
CASSPGTTSYEQYF
TGTGCCAGCAGCCCTGGGACTACATCCTACGAGCAGTACTTC
>-|TRBV19|-|TRBJ1-5
CASSIIRGRYSNQPQHF
TGTGCCAGTAGTATAATTAGGGGAAGGTATAGCAATCAGCCCCAGCATTTT
>-|TRBV5-1|once|TRBJ2-1
CASSLAESSYNEQFF
TGCGCCAGCAGTTTAGCGGAAAGCTCCTACAATGAGCAGTTCTTC
>-|TRBV10-3|-|TRBJ1-6
CAISDQTGSSYNSPLHF
TGTGCCATCAGTGACCAGACGGGGAGCTCCTATAATTCACCCCTCCACTTT
>TRBD1|TRBV7-9|-|TRBJ1-4
CASSLAPGRQGYEKLFF
TGTGCCAGCAGCTTAGCCCCCGGGCGACAGGGGTACGAAAAACTGTTTTTT
>-|TRBV5-1|-|TRBJ2-3
CASWTRGSGTDTQYF
TGCGCCAGCTGGACTCGGGGAAGCGGCACAGATACGCAGTATTTT
>TRBD2|TRBV10-1|-|TRBJ2-1
CASSPGLAIDEQFF
TGCGCCAGCAGTCCGGGACTAGCTATCGATGAGCAGTTCTTC
>-|TRBV7-9|few|TRBJ2-7
CASSLVGGSYEQYF
TGTGCCAGCAGCTTAGTAGGGGGATCCTACGAGCAGTACTTC
>-|TRBV20-1|-|TRBJ2-1
CSASGNYEQFF
TGCAGTGCTAGCGGGAACTATGAGCAGTTCTTC
>-|TRBV5-1|-|TRBJ1-1
CASSLQASAEAFF
TGCGCCAGCAGCCTCCAAGCTTCTGCTGAAGCTTTCTTT
>-|TRBV12-3/TRBV12-4|-|TRBJ2-3
CASSSWGRDTQYF
TGTGCCAGCAGTTCTTGGGGGAGGGATACGCAGTATTTT
>-|TRBV27|-|TRBJ1-2
CASSLTGTNYGYTF
TGTGCCAGCAGTTTGACGGGGACTAACTATGGCTACACCTTC
>TRBD1|TRBV7-9|-|TRBJ1-2
CASSFTGGGGYTF
TGTGCCAGCAGCTTCACAGGGGGTGGAGGCTACACCTTC
>-|TRBV7-6|-|TRBJ1-5
CASSQNGGRANQPQHF
TGTGCCAGCAGCCAAAACGGGGGGCGAGCAAATCAGCCCCAGCATTTT
>TRBD2|TRBV10-2|-|TRBJ2-3
CASSMTSGGVDTQYF
TGCGCCAGCAGCATGACTAGCGGGGGTGTGGATACGCAGTATTTT
>TRBD1|TRBV7-8|-|TRBJ2-7
CASSSGQGQVYEQYF
TGTGCCAGCAGCTCTGGACAGGGTCAGGTCTACGAGCAGTACTTC
>TRBD1|TRBV6-5|-|TRBJ2-7
CASKYRGSGEQYF
TGTGCCAGCAAATACAGGGGCAGCGGCGAGCAGTACTTC
>TRBD1|TRBV28|few|TRBJ1-1
CASRAGGNTEAFF
TGTGCCAGCAGGGCAGGGGGGAACACTGAAGCTTTCTTT
>-|TRBV5-8|-|TRBJ2-7
CASSLGVRRQGLDEQYF
TGTGCCAGCAGCTTGGGCGTACGACGGCAGGGCCTTGACGAGCAGTACTTC
>-|TRBV5-1|once|TRBJ2-1
CASSLITSNEQFF
TGCGCCAGCAGCTTGATAACTAGTAATGAGCAGTTCTTC
>-|TRBV2|-|TRBJ1-5
CASKRGSINQPQHF
TGTGCCAGCAAACGAGGGTCTATCAATCAGCCCCAGCATTTT
>TRBD1|TRBV7-2|-|TRBJ1-1
CASSFLGTGDEAFF
TGTGCCAGCAGCTTCCTTGGGACAGGGGATGAAGCTTTCTTT
>TRBD1|TRBV28|-|TRBJ1-4
CASRGGQGEKLFF
TGTGCCAGCAGGGGGGGACAGGGCGAAAAACTGTTTTTT
>TRBD2|TRBV4-2|-|TRBJ2-1
CASSPGTSALPSSYNEQFF
TGTGCCAGCAGCCCCGGGACTAGCGCCCTTCCGAGCTCCTACAATGAGCAGTTCTTC
>TRBD1|TRBV6-5|-|TRBJ1-4
CASSPDRGREKLFF
TGTGCCAGCAGTCCGGACAGGGGGCGGGAAAAACTGTTTTTT
>TRBD1|TRBV5-4|-|TRBJ2-2
CASSLDRGATGELFF
TGTGCCAGCAGTTTGGACAGGGGGGCGACCGGGGAGCTGTTTTTT
>TRBD1|TRBV27|-|TRBJ1-3
CASSEYRGLSGNTIYF
TGTGCCAGCAGTGAATACAGGGGCCTCTCTGGAAACACCATATATTTT
>-|TRBV12-3/TRBV12-4|-|TRBJ2-1
CASSLSGYEQFF
TGTGCCAGCAGTTTGTCAGGGTATGAGCAGTTCTTC
>TRBD1|TRBV27|-|TRBJ2-7
CASSRQTGGVYEQYF
TGTGCCAGCAGTCGACAGACAGGGGGCGTCTACGAGCAGTACTTC
>-|TRBV6-6|-|TRBJ1-1
CASSYSYTSTEAFF
TGTGCCAGCAGTTACTCCTACACTAGCACTGAAGCTTTCTTT
>-|TRBV30|few|TRBJ1-4
CAWSVSLAGQFNEKLFF
TGTGCCTGGAGTGTCTCATTAGCCGGACAGTTTAATGAAAAACTGTTTTTT
>TRBD1|TRBV12-3/TRBV12-4|-|TRBJ1-1
CASSSETGGKAFF
TGTGCCAGCAGTTCCGAGACAGGGGGCAAAGCTTTCTTT
>TRBD1|TRBV6-2/TRBV6-3|-|TRBJ1-5
CASSYAGGPRPQHF
TGTGCCAGCAGTTACGCAGGGGGGCCAAGGCCCCAGCATTTT
>TRBD2|TRBV2|-|TRBJ2-3
CASSESLVTSGEDTQYF
TGTGCCAGCAGTGAAAGTCTAGTGACTAGCGGGGAGGATACGCAGTATTTT
>TRBD1|TRBV28|-|TRBJ2-4
CASSPDRGQIAKNIQYF
TGTGCCAGCAGCCCGGACAGGGGGCAGATAGCCAAAAACATTCAGTACTTC
>TRBD2|TRBV5-8|-|TRBJ2-3
CASSLAWASGGSTQYF
TGTGCCAGCAGCTTGGCCTGGGCTAGCGGGGGGAGTACGCAGTATTTT
>-|TRBV5-1|-|TRBJ2-1
CASRLPFSYNEQFF
TGCGCCAGCAGACTCCCGTTCTCCTACAATGAGCAGTTCTTC
>-|TRBV5-1|-|TRBJ2-3
CASTPELADTQYF
TGCGCCAGCACCCCCGAGCTCGCAGATACGCAGTATTTT
>-|TRBV15|-|TRBJ2-7
CATSRDLVPYEQYF
TGTGCCACCAGCAGAGACCTAGTTCCCTACGAGCAGTACTTC
>TRBD2|TRBV6-1|-|TRBJ2-1
CASSEAPPTSGKSNEQFF
TGTGCCAGCAGTGAAGCTCCACCGACTAGCGGGAAAAGCAATGAGCAGTTCTTC
>-|TRBV5-1|-|TRBJ2-2
CASSSSGTNTGELFF
TGCGCCAGCAGCTCGTCGGGGACGAACACCGGGGAGCTGTTTTTT